The 10 T cell receptor beta chains given below trace back to one sample, sequenced in a study of cytomegalovirus exposure and HLA in healthy donors. The PCR used 60 Vbeta and 13 Jbeta primers. Profiled with immunoSEQ multiplex PCR; TCRdb holds only in-frame clones, not every one. Of some 180,000 clones listed, approximately 86% are singletons. Material for sequencing was PBMCs. These receptors originate from a boy younger than 10 in good health and CMV-seronegative.

The chain employs TRBV5-6 and TRBJ1-1; no clear D gene. Trimming took 4 bases from V and 4 from J, leaving 20 bases between them. The CDR3 spans 16 residues. Germline loops: CDR1 SGHDT, CDR2 YYEEEE. The CDR3 loop reads CASSRDVGPKATEAFF. DNA of the CDR3: TGTGCCAGCAGCCGGGATGTGGGCCCGAAAGCCACTGAAGCTTTCTTT.

This clone was picked up one time. V and J are TRBV6-1 and TRBJ1-6; 9 positions agree with TRBD1. The CDR3 length is 14 residues. The V gene's germline CDR1 is MNHNS and CDR2 SASEGT. V was clipped by 5 bases and J by 7 bases; unmatched bases: 3. The CDR3 sequence is CASSSGTGNSPLHF. CDR3 DNA sequence: TGTGCCAGCAGTTCCGGGACAGGGAATTCACCCCTCCACTTT.

This clone was picked up one time. V is TRBV5-1 and J is TRBJ2-1, with D possibly being TRBD2 (6 bases). CDR3 size: 15 residues. Germline assignment: CDR1 SGHRS and CDR2 YFSETQ. V was trimmed by 0 bases and J by 8 bases, leaving 15 bases between them. The CDR3 nucleotides are TGCGCCAGCAGCTTGGAGGCGGGGAGCAGCGATGAGCAGTTCTTC. Translation gives CASSLEAGSSDEQFF.

The chain carries TRBV6-5 and TRBJ2-3; D is unresolved. This CDR3 comprises 13 residues. Trimming cost V 4 bases and J 4 bases, with 9 bases left between them. CDR1 is MNHEY and CDR2 is SVGAGI in the germline V gene. CDR3 region: CASSSPGPDTQYF. CDR3 nucleotide sequence: TGTGCCAGCAGTTCCCCAGGCCCAGATACGCAGTATTTT.

V gene TRBV7-2 combines with J gene TRBJ2-7, with D maybe TRBD2 (7 bases). Germline V gives CDR1 SGHTA, CDR2 FQGNSA. V lost 4 bases and J lost 5, with 24 bases in between. The CDR3 consists of 17 residues. The CDR3 sequence: CASSSILKGGGQDEQYF. The CDR3 DNA follows: TGTGCCAGCAGCTCCATCCTTAAGGGGGGGGGCCAGGACGAGCAGTACTTC.

The CDR3 coding sequence is TGTGCCAGCAGCTTCAGGGGGCCGAATTCACCCCTCCACTTT. It encodes CASSFRGPNSPLHF. The chain uses TRBV5-4 and TRBJ1-6; TRBD1 aligns across 8 bases. The germline CDR1 and CDR2 sequences are SGHNT and YYREEE (reference sequence). Trimming removed 2 bases from V and 7 bases from J; junction bases left unmatched: 2. This CDR3 has 14 amino acids.

In DNA form, the CDR3 reads TGTGCCAGTAGTATAGACCCTTCTAGCGGGGGGTTGTTCTTC. The encoded protein is CASSIDPSSGGLFF. V is TRBV19 and J is TRBJ2-1; 11 nucleotides agree with TRBD2. The J segment lost 15 bases and the V segment lost 0 bases, leaving 7 bases of the junction unmatched. This CDR3 region has 14 residues. CDR1 and CDR2 from the germline V gene are LNHDA and SQIVND (reference sequence).

The chain uses TRBV7-3 and TRBJ2-3, with 8 bases that match TRBD2. V lost 3 bases to trimming and J lost 3 bases; unmatched junction nucleotides: 5. The length of the CDR3 is 15 residues. Germline lookup yields CDR1 SGHTA and CDR2 FQGTGA. The CDR3 DNA follows: TGTGCCAGCAGCTTGGTGGCGGGGGGTACAGATACGCAGTATTTT. Amino acid sequence: CASSLVAGGTDTQYF.

The chain has TRBV5-4 and TRBJ1-1; a weak D match, TRBD1 (5 bases). The V end lost 7 bases, the J end lost 3 bases, and 25 bases lay between the germline ends. The V gene's germline CDR1 is SGHNT and CDR2 YYREEE (reference sequence). The CDR3 totals 17 residues. This CDR3 is CASGPPPGYDRDTEAFF. CDR3 in DNA: TGTGCCAGCGGCCCCCCCCCAGGGTATGATCGGGACACTGAAGCTTTCTTT.

The CDR3 region has the DNA TGCGCCAGCAGCACCCTAGCGGGTAGCTCCTACAATGAGCAGTTCTTC. It encodes CASSTLAGSSYNEQFF. The gene calls are TRBV5-1 and TRBJ2-1; TRBD2 agrees at 8 bases. V shed 4 bases and J 0 bases; nucleotides not matched to a gene: 6. Germline values: CDR1 SGHRS, CDR2 YFSETQ. This CDR3 has 16 residues.